The T cell receptor (beta chain) described here comes from a study of cytomegalovirus exposure and HLA in healthy donors. A remark on this clone: Its cognate antigen is unknown.

This CDR3 contains 16 residues. Germline CDR1 is SGDLS and CDR2 is YYNGEE. Trimming stripped 0 bases from V and 4 bases from J, with 16 bases between. Study-level findings and limits: The study found most TCR sequences rare, yet found some public TCRs in many donors.

PCR used 60 Vbeta primers and 13 Jbeta primers. Sequenced by immunoSEQ multiplex PCR; TCRdb stores in-frame clones only, minus some. The sample lists about 160,000 clones; roughly four fifths were seen once. The sequencing input was PBMCs. This rearrangement joins TRBV9 to TRBJ2-5; possible D gene TRBD1, 6 bases. This TCR derives from a woman aged 18-29 years in good health and CMV-seronegative. The CDR3 DNA reads TGTGCCAGCAGCGTAGGGGACACGGTATTCGGAGAGACCCAGTACTTC. It translates to CASSVGDTVFGETQYF.